This is a list of T cell receptor beta chains from one sample in a study of cytomegalovirus exposure and HLA in healthy donors. Measured with immunoSEQ multiplex PCR; TCRdb has only the in-frame clones, and not every one. The repertoire includes under 150,000 clones, 70% to 85% of them detected once, and roughly 2.6% sits in the top ten. The source material was PBMCs. All receptors come from a man aged 45-65 years in good health and CMV-seronegative. The CDR3 runs from the conserved cysteine through the conserved F or W. Fields, in order: D gene, clone size, V gene, J gene, CDR3 protein, CDR3 DNA. A D gene is named only where the DNA matches it firmly. For some rows the clone size is stated as once, few or many, or as a class when expanded; others skip it.

-	-	TRBV11-2	TRBJ1-4	CASSLYINEKLFF	TGTGCCAGCAGCTTATACATTAATGAAAAACTGTTTTTT
TRBD2	-	TRBV7-2	TRBJ2-2	CASSQIAGGPTGELFF	TGTGCCAGCAGCCAAATAGCGGGGGGGCCTACCGGGGAGCTGTTTTTT
-	-	TRBV19	TRBJ1-4	CASSIDRGLDEKLFF	TGTGCCAGTAGTATAGATCGGGGTCTGGATGAAAAACTGTTTTTT
-	-	TRBV6-1	TRBJ1-2	CASSEVVRYGYTF	TGTGCCAGCAGTGAAGTGGTCAGATATGGCTACACCTTC
-	-	TRBV27	TRBJ2-7	CASSLDTTYEQYF	TGTGCCAGCAGTTTAGACACAACCTACGAGCAGTACTTC
TRBD2	-	TRBV30	TRBJ2-1	CAWSAPGLAGGSSYNEQFF	TGTGCCTGGAGTGCACCGGGACTAGCGGGGGGGAGCTCCTACAATGAGCAGTTCTTC
TRBD1	-	TRBV29-1	TRBJ1-2	CSVGTGNYGYTF	TGCAGCGTTGGGACAGGGAACTATGGCTACACCTTC
-	-	TRBV29-1	TRBJ2-5	CSPKTGEETQYF	TGCAGCCCTAAGACGGGGGAAGAGACCCAGTACTTC
-	-	TRBV7-2	TRBJ2-7	CASSLVSTDPSYEQYF	TGTGCCAGCAGCTTAGTTTCGACAGACCCTTCGTACGAGCAGTACTTC
-	-	TRBV7-9	TRBJ1-1	CASSWTDNTEAFF	TGTGCCAGCAGCTGGACAGACAACACTGAAGCTTTCTTT
TRBD2	few	TRBV4-2	TRBJ2-1	CASSQDGTSGGYSNEQFF	TGTGCCAGCAGCCAAGATGGGACTAGCGGGGGGTACAGCAATGAGCAGTTCTTC
-	-	TRBV30	TRBJ2-7	CAWRNKGIGSYEQYF	TGTGCCTGGAGAAATAAGGGGATCGGCTCCTACGAGCAGTACTTC
TRBD1	few	TRBV5-1	TRBJ2-5	CASSLARTGKETQYF	TGCGCCAGCAGCTTGGCCAGGACAGGGAAAGAGACCCAGTACTTC
-	-	TRBV4-1	TRBJ2-1	CASSQVQGGNEQFF	TGCGCCAGCAGCCAAGTCCAGGGGGGCAATGAGCAGTTCTTC
-	-	TRBV5-4	TRBJ1-2	CASSRLMEGNYGYTF	TGTGCCAGCAGCCGGTTAATGGAGGGGAACTATGGCTACACCTTC
-	once	TRBV27	TRBJ2-1	CASSSIAASSYNEQFF	TGTGCCAGCAGTTCAATAGCGGCTAGCTCCTACAATGAGCAGTTCTTC
-	-	TRBV2	TRBJ1-2	CASSEDRDTYGYTF	TGTGCCAGCAGTGAAGACAGGGACACCTATGGCTACACCTTC
-	once	TRBV18	TRBJ2-1	CASSPSSRLEQFF	TGTGCCAGCTCACCATCGTCTAGGCTTGAGCAGTTCTTC
TRBD1	-	TRBV5-4	TRBJ1-2	CASMTGTGGAGGYTF	TGTGCCAGCATGACCGGGACAGGGGGCGCGGGAGGCTACACCTTC
-	-	TRBV30	TRBJ2-7	CAWTMDKSYEQYF	TGTGCCTGGACTATGGACAAGTCCTACGAGCAGTACTTC
-	-	TRBV7-2	TRBJ1-1	CASSLAPFTEAFF	TGTGCCAGCAGCTTAGCCCCGTTTACTGAAGCTTTCTTT
-	-	TRBV7-9	TRBJ2-2	CASSLPGGASTGELFF	TGTGCCAGCAGCTTACCGGGGGGCGCGAGCACCGGGGAGCTGTTTTTT
TRBD2	-	TRBV29-1	TRBJ2-2	CSPRYNGGANTGELFF	TGCAGCCCCCGTTATAACGGGGGGGCTAACACCGGGGAGCTGTTTTTT
TRBD2	-	TRBV5-4	TRBJ2-7	CASSPSGGPPYEQYF	TGTGCCAGCAGCCCTAGCGGCGGGCCCCCCTACGAGCAGTACTTC
TRBD1	-	TRBV6-5	TRBJ1-5	CASSPGQYSNQPQHF	TGTGCCAGCAGTCCGGGACAGTATAGCAATCAGCCCCAGCATTTT
TRBD1	-	TRBV5-1	TRBJ2-2	CASSQLTGGPNTGELFF	TGCGCCAGCAGCCAACTAACAGGGGGCCCTAACACCGGGGAGCTGTTTTTT
-	-	TRBV2	TRBJ1-2	CASTARGAYGYTF	TGTGCCAGTACGGCTCGGGGGGCCTATGGCTACACCTTC
TRBD2	-	TRBV14	TRBJ2-5	CASSRRSLAGVETQYF	TGTGCCAGCAGCCGTAGGTCGCTAGCGGGGGTTGAGACCCAGTACTTC
TRBD1	-	TRBV4-2	TRBJ2-7	CASSQGQGGSYEQYF	TGTGCCAGCAGCCAGGGACAGGGTGGCTCCTACGAGCAGTACTTC
-	few	TRBV7-8	TRBJ1-2	CASSRSGEGPRDYGYTF	TGTGCCAGCAGCCGATCCGGGGAGGGCCCCAGGGACTATGGCTACACCTTC
TRBD2	-	TRBV7-2	TRBJ2-7	CASSFGSGGYEQYF	TGTGCCAGCAGCTTTGGGAGCGGGGGATACGAGCAGTACTTC
-	-	TRBV14	TRBJ2-5	CASSQDYFQVYRTSIQETQYF	TGTGCCAGCAGCCAAGATTATTTTCAGGTCTACAGAACATCTATCCAAGAGACCCAGTACTTC
TRBD1	-	TRBV5-6	TRBJ2-5	CASSYRTGSLETQYF	TGTGCCAGCAGCTACCGGACAGGGTCCCTAGAGACCCAGTACTTC
TRBD2	few	TRBV4-3	TRBJ2-7	CASSQDPPGGVSYEQYF	TGCGCCAGCAGCCAAGATCCCCCCGGGGGGGTTTCCTACGAGCAGTACTTC
TRBD1	once	TRBV2	TRBJ1-6	CASRPGTGDNSPLHF	TGTGCCAGCAGGCCAGGGACAGGAGATAATTCACCCCTCCACTTT
-	-	TRBV7-6	TRBJ2-7	CASSFTGSYEQYF	TGTGCCAGCAGCTTCACAGGGTCATACGAGCAGTACTTC
TRBD1	-	TRBV7-9	TRBJ1-2	CASSLETGGLYGYTF	TGTGCCAGCAGCTTAGAGACAGGGGGTCTCTATGGCTACACCTTC
-	once	TRBV18	TRBJ1-1	CASSPTRDTEAFF	TGTGCCAGCTCACCAACGAGAGACACTGAAGCTTTCTTT
TRBD1	-	TRBV7-8	TRBJ2-5	CASSSLPLGQPVQYF	TGTGCCAGCAGCTCCCTACCCCTGGGACAGCCGGTGCAGTACTTC
TRBD1	-	TRBV18	TRBJ2-5	CASSPATGKAQYF	TGTGCCAGCTCACCAGCGACAGGGAAGGCCCAGTACTTC
-	-	TRBV4-2	TRBJ2-1	CASSLGRGNEQFF	TGTGCCAGCAGCCTGGGACGGGGGAATGAGCAGTTCTTC
TRBD1	-	TRBV13	TRBJ1-1	CASSWGKGAREAFF	TGTGCCAGCAGCTGGGGGAAGGGGGCCCGTGAAGCTTTCTTT
-	-	TRBV6-5	TRBJ2-1	CASSRGSEGGEQFF	TGTGCCAGCAGCCGGGGCAGTGAAGGGGGTGAGCAGTTCTTC